This T cell receptor (beta chain) derives from a study of shared T cell receptors in the human thymus. The assay was immunoSEQ multiplex PCR, and TCRdb's table has in-frame clones only and misses some. The data show approximately 580,000 clones, with 75% to 85% seen just once and about 0.013% held by the top ten. The CDR3 is 19 residues long. J lost 1 base, V lost 0 bases, and 12 bases had no gene match. Looked up from germline, CDR1 is SGHRS and CDR2 is YFSETQ. Separately, the same data were catalogued under a study of human thymus T cells.

The clonotype originates from a boy less than two years old with a congenital heart defect. The J gene is TRBJ1-1, the V gene TRBV5-1, with 10 bases aligning to TRBD1. Sequences were obtained from thymocytes. CDR3 sequence reads: CASSLDPRDRGFSNTEAFF. CDR3 nucleotides: TGCGCCAGCAGCTTGGATCCCAGGGACAGGGGTTTCTCGAACACTGAAGCTTTCTTT.